The 17 T cell receptor beta chains listed next were all sequenced from one sample in a study of Graves' ophthalmopathy and Graves' hyperthyroidism. Scientists amplified the TCR beta CDR3 regions from RNA transcripts. HTBI primers primed a first-round RT-PCR, and a second-round multiplex PCR followed. Each CDR3 protein gets one entry after TCRdb re-called the multiplex PCR reads with MiXCR. The sample has 340,000 or so distinct CDR3 sequences; roughly 15% are singletons. The sample consisted of peripheral blood. The receptors shown here come from an adult man with Graves' ophthalmopathy.

Many counts were recorded for this clonotype. The V gene is TRBV3-1, the J gene TRBJ2-7, with 7 nucleotides matching TRBD1. There are 15 residues in the CDR3. Germline values: CDR1 LGHDT, CDR2 YNNKEL (reference sequence). Germline trimming cut 3 bases from V and 4 bases from J; bases unmatched to any gene: 9. The CDR3 nucleotides read TGTGCCAGCAGCCAGGGGACAGTGCTTTTATACGAGCAGTACTTC. As protein: CASSQGTVLLYEQYF.

The rearrangement joins TRBV30 to TRBJ2-5; 9 bases align to TRBD1. Germline trimming cut 3 bases from V and 2 bases from J; bases unmatched to any gene: 4. CDR1 and CDR2 from the germline V gene are GTSNPN and SVGIG (reference sequence). The CDR3 is 14 residues long. CDR3 DNA: TGTGCCTGGAGGGGGACAGGGTTGCAAGAGACCCAGTACTTC. Protein sequence: CAWRGTGLQETQYF. The full variable domain, in which reference TRBV30 and TRBJ2-5 provide the parts outside the CDR3, is SQTIHQWPATLVQPVGSPLSLECTVEGTSNPNLYWYRQAAGRGLQLLFYSVGIGQISSEVPQNLSASRPQDRQFILSSKKLLLSDSGFYLCAWRGTGLQETQYFGPGTRLLVL.

This clonotype was observed many times. The chain recombines TRBV7-9 with TRBJ1-1; D unresolved. The V and J ends lost 1 base and 1 base respectively, with 1 base between them. The germline gives CDR1 SEHNR, CDR2 FQNEAQ (reference sequence). The CDR3 spans 12 residues. The CDR3 DNA follows: TGTGCCAGCAGCTTAGAGAACACTGAAGCTTTCTTT. Its protein product is CASSLENTEAFF.

The sample holds many counts of this clonotype. The chain carries TRBV7-9 and TRBJ1-1, with D possibly being TRBD1 (5 bases). The CDR3 loop spans 12 amino acids. Trimming removed 3 bases from V and 4 bases from J, with 6 bases in between. Per germline, CDR1 SEHNR and CDR2 FQNEAQ (reference sequence). CDR3 DNA: TGTGCCAGCAGCTTCGACAGCACTGAAGCTTTCTTT. Its protein is CASSFDSTEAFF. Using reference TRBV7-9 and TRBJ1-1 for the parts outside the CDR3, the full variable domain is DTGVSQNPRHKITKRGQNVTFRCDPISEHNRLYWYRQTLGQGPEFLTYFQNEAQLEKSRLLSDRFSAERPKGSFSTLEIQRTEQGDSAMYLCASSFDSTEAFFGQGTRLTVV.

To note about this clonotype: Just one base apart from a much larger clone, this may be a read error. The rearrangement links TRBV7-2 to TRBJ2-7; 9 bases line up with TRBD1. Germline V lookup: CDR1 SGHTA, CDR2 FQGNSA. This CDR3 has 16 amino acids. J gave up 0 bases and V 0 bases, and 3 bases lay outside the gene matches. The CDR3 reads CASSLAGQGSSYEQYF. CDR3 in DNA: TGTGCCAGCAGCTTAGCCGGACAGGGGAGCTCCTACGAGCAGTACTTC.

The table lists this clonotype with many counts. V usage is TRBV20-1 and J usage is TRBJ2-4; D call uncertain. V lost 5 bases, J lost 5 bases, and 13 bases lay in between. The germline V gene encodes CDR1 DFQATT and CDR2 SNEGSKA (reference sequence). The CDR3 has 13 residues. The CDR3: CSARQPSENIQYF. CDR3 coding DNA: TGCAGTGCTCGGCAGCCCTCCGAAAACATTCAGTACTTC.

This clonotype has ten or more counts. This chain joins TRBV30 and TRBJ1-3; D is perhaps TRBD1 (5 bases). Germline CDR1 and CDR2: GTSNPN and SVGIG (reference sequence). The CDR3 is made up of 15 amino acids. V gave up 4 bases and J gave up 2 bases, with 15 bases separating them. The CDR3 DNA sequence: TGTGCCTGGACCACCGGGGGGTCCGCTGGAAACACCATATATTTT. This codes for CAWTTGGSAGNTIYF. The full variable domain, completed using reference TRBV30 and TRBJ1-3, is SQTIHQWPATLVQPVGSPLSLECTVEGTSNPNLYWYRQAAGRGLQLLFYSVGIGQISSEVPQNLSASRPQDRQFILSSKKLLLSDSGFYLCAWTTGGSAGNTIYFGEGSWLTVV.

This clonotype was seen repeatedly, ten times or more. This chain links TRBV4-3 with TRBJ2-5, with D perhaps matching TRBD1 (6 bases). From germline, CDR1 is LGHNA and CDR2 YSLEER. This CDR3 is built from 15 residues. Trimming took off 1 base at V and 0 bases at J, with 9 bases between the two ends. In nucleotides, the CDR3 is TGCGCCAGCAGCCAAGGGACAGTGTACCAAGAGACCCAGTACTTC. It translates to CASSQGTVYQETQYF.

This clonotype was seen at least ten times. The CDR3 loop is CASSLLKGTGPPYEQYF. The CDR3 DNA reads TGCGCCAGCAGCCTCCTCAAGGGAACGGGTCCGCCCTACGAGCAGTACTTC. The chain employs TRBV4-1 and TRBJ2-7; D is unresolved. The V and J ends lost 4 bases and 2 bases respectively, with 21 bases between them. Germline V lookup: CDR1 MGHRA, CDR2 YSYEKL. This CDR3 comprises 17 residues.

This clonotype was observed at least ten times. V and J are TRBV15 and TRBJ1-2; TRBD1 agrees at 7 bases. The CDR3 consists of 16 residues. From germline, CDR1 is LNHNV and CDR2 YYDKDF (reference sequence). V lost 0 bases and J lost 0; bases outside the gene matches: 4. The CDR3: CATSRDYRGSNYGYTF. The CDR3, as DNA: TGTGCCACCAGCAGAGATTACAGGGGTTCTAACTATGGCTACACCTTC.

This clonotype was counted at least ten times. CDR3 DNA: TGTGCCAGCAGCTTAGATGGGACAGCCTACGAGCAGTACTTC. It is translated as CASSLDGTAYEQYF. V and J are TRBV11-2 and TRBJ2-7; 7 bases fit TRBD1. V was pared by 0 bases and J by 2 bases, with 1 base of the junction left unmatched. The CDR3 contains 14 residues. Germline assignment: CDR1 SGHAT and CDR2 FQNNGV.

This clonotype was counted at least ten times. The CDR3 spells CATSRAFGTGSNEQYF. The DNA for the CDR3 is TGTGCCACCAGCAGAGCCTTTGGGACAGGTAGCAACGAGCAGTACTTC. V and J are TRBV15 and TRBJ2-7, with 8 bases aligning to TRBD1. The CDR3 has 16 residues. Germline V CDR1 and CDR2: LNHNV, YYDKDF (reference sequence). J was trimmed by 5 bases and V by 1 base; bases with no gene match: 10.

This clonotype has a count of ten or more. The V gene is TRBV20-1, the J gene TRBJ1-1; D is unclear. Looked up from germline, CDR1 is DFQATT and CDR2 is SNEGSKA (reference sequence). The CDR3 spans 14 residues. The V gene lost 3 bases and the J gene lost 1 base, with 12 bases spanning the gap. For the CDR3, the DNA is TGCAGTGCTAGCACCGACAACCGGAACACTGAAGCTTTCTTT. It yields the protein CSASTDNRNTEAFF.

In nucleotides, the CDR3 is TGTGCCAGCAGGAGACAGGAGGAAGAGACCCAGTACTTC. It encodes CASRRQEEETQYF. The V call is TRBV12-3 or TRBV12-4, the J call TRBJ2-5; D is possibly TRBD1 (6 bases). The CDR3 has 13 residues. V shed 6 bases and J shed 3 bases, with 11 bases lying between them.

This clonotype showed up just once. The chain joins TRBV30 to TRBJ2-2, with a tentative D call TRBD2 (5 bases). The CDR3 runs to 15 residues. CDR1 GTSNPN and CDR2 SVGIG come from the germline V gene (reference sequence). V shed 0 bases and J shed 2 bases, with 10 bases lying between them. Here the CDR3 reads CAWSVLTGNTGELFF. CDR3 bases: TGTGCCTGGAGTGTACTCACGGGAAACACCGGGGAGCTGTTTTTT. Full variable domain (missing parts from reference TRBV30 and TRBJ2-2): SQTIHQWPATLVQPVGSPLSLECTVEGTSNPNLYWYRQAAGRGLQLLFYSVGIGQISSEVPQNLSASRPQDRQFILSSKKLLLSDSGFYLCAWSVLTGNTGELFFGEGSRLTVL.

This clonotype was observed many times. The junction departs from the called germline gene at one end, perhaps through a read error. V is TRBV7-2 and J is TRBJ1-5; TRBD1 matches 8 bases. CDR3 length: 14 amino acids. The germline V gene encodes CDR1 SGHTA and CDR2 FQGNSA. CDR3 protein: CASSASGGKQPQHF. The CDR3 DNA reads as TGTGCCAGCAGCGCATCAGGGGGCAAACAGCCCCAGCATTTT.

This clonotype was observed many times. The gene calls are TRBV19 and TRBJ2-1; 9 bases fit TRBD1. CDR3 length equals 17 residues. V lost 3 bases, J lost 2 bases, and 8 bases stayed unmatched. CDR1 is LNHDA and CDR2 is SQIVND in the germline V gene (reference sequence). The CDR3 nucleotides are TGTGCCAGTAGTATTGGGGTCGGGACAGGGCCCTACAATGAGCAGTTCTTC. It translates to CASSIGVGTGPYNEQFF.